This is a list of T cell receptor beta chains from one sample in a study of PD-1 blockade in classical Hodgkin lymphoma. Profiled with immunoSEQ multiplex PCR; TCRdb holds only in-frame clones, not every one. The sample includes 11,000 to 15,000 clones, about 89% of them seen just once. What was sequenced was CD8+ T cells from blood. These receptor sequences come from a human donor with classical Hodgkin lymphoma. CDR3s include the opening cysteine and the closing phenylalanine or tryptophan. The D gene is left open where the match is weak. Not every row has a clone size; where given, it reads once, few, many or a size class.

J: TRBJ1-1
V: TRBV9
D: NA
size: NA
CDR3: CASSVGANTEAFF
DNA: TGTGCCAGCAGCGTAGGGGCGAACACTGAAGCTTTCTTT

J: TRBJ2-2
V: TRBV6-1
D: TRBD2
size: NA
CDR3: CASSESTSGRTGELFF
DNA: TGTGCCAGCAGTGAATCGACTAGCGGGAGGACCGGGGAGCTGTTTTTT

J: TRBJ2-7
V: TRBV15
D: NA
size: NA
CDR3: CATSSRDSAAYEQYF
DNA: TGTGCCACCAGCAGCCGGGACTCCGCTGCCTACGAGCAGTACTTC

J: TRBJ1-2
V: TRBV6-6
D: NA
size: once
CDR3: CASSPRTDYGYTF
DNA: TGTGCCAGCAGTCCCCGGACAGACTATGGCTACACCTTC

J: TRBJ1-2
V: TRBV20-1
D: NA
size: once
CDR3: CSATSASGYTF
DNA: TGCAGTGCTACGTCAGCTTCGGGCTACACCTTC

J: TRBJ2-1
V: TRBV9
D: TRBD1
size: NA
CDR3: CASSVRWGQGIDEQFF
DNA: TGTGCCAGCAGCGTACGGTGGGGACAGGGTATAGATGAGCAGTTCTTC

J: TRBJ1-2
V: TRBV28
D: NA
size: NA
CDR3: CASSFEQVGGYTF
DNA: TGTGCCAGCAGTTTCGAACAGGTTGGGGGCTACACCTTC

J: TRBJ1-1
V: TRBV2
D: NA
size: once
CDR3: CAVKRNTEAFF
DNA: TGTGCCGTAAAAAGGAACACTGAAGCTTTCTTT

J: TRBJ2-1
V: TRBV6-6
D: TRBD1
size: NA
CDR3: CASSSGTGSSYNEQFF
DNA: TGTGCCAGCAGTTCGGGGACAGGGAGCTCCTACAATGAGCAGTTCTTC

J: TRBJ1-5
V: TRBV5-1
D: NA
size: NA
CDR3: CASSLGGFGDNQPQHF
DNA: TGCGCCAGCAGCTTGGGAGGGTTTGGAGACAATCAGCCCCAGCATTTT

J: TRBJ1-2
V: TRBV1
D: NA
size: once
CDR3: CTSSPRDRGFRNMEGYTF
DNA: TGCACCAGCAGCCCCAGGGACAGGGGGTTCAGGAATATGGAGGGCTACACCTTC

J: TRBJ1-3
V: TRBV28
D: NA
size: NA
CDR3: CASSLRGAGNTIYF
DNA: TGTGCCAGCAGTTTACGGGGAGCGGGAAACACCATATATTTT

J: TRBJ2-1
V: TRBV5-1
D: TRBD2
size: NA
CDR3: CASRSGGSGSLEQFF
DNA: TGCGCCAGCAGGTCGGGGGGTAGCGGGAGCTTGGAGCAGTTCTTC

J: TRBJ2-3
V: TRBV30
D: NA
size: few
CDR3: CAWGAGTQYF
DNA: TGTGCCTGGGGAGCGGGTACGCAGTATTTT

J: TRBJ1-5
V: TRBV27
D: NA
size: NA
CDR3: CASSPANQPQHF
DNA: TGTGCCAGCAGCCCTGCCAATCAGCCCCAGCATTTT

J: TRBJ2-1
V: TRBV10-2
D: TRBD2
size: NA
CDR3: CASSELAGGTYNEQFF
DNA: TGCGCCAGCAGTGAGCTAGCGGGAGGCACCTACAATGAGCAGTTCTTC